This is a list of T cell receptor beta chains from one sample in a study of cytomegalovirus exposure and HLA in healthy donors. Assay: immunoSEQ multiplex PCR; the TCRdb copy retains only in-frame clones and omits some. The top ten clones hold about 8% of a sample with fewer than 200,000 clones, over 9.5% of them seen once. Sequenced: PBMCs. The receptor set was obtained from a man aged 45 to 65 in good health and CMV-seropositive. The CDR3 runs from the conserved cysteine through the conserved F or W. D genes are given only for firm matches. Clone size is shown for a subset of rows, as once, few, many or a class of expanded clone.

J | size | D | V | DNA | CDR3
TRBJ2-1 | NA | TRBD1 | TRBV9 | TGTGCCAGCACCTCGGGGGGACAGGGGGTATACAATGAGCAGTTCTTC | CASTSGGQGVYNEQFF
TRBJ1-4 | few | NA | TRBV6-6 | TGTGCCAGCAGTTACCCAGGGAATGAAAAACTGTTTTTT | CASSYPGNEKLFF
TRBJ2-1 | few | NA | TRBV9 | TGTGCCAGCAGCGTAGATAGCAGGGCTATCCAGTTCTTC | CASSVDSRAIQFF
TRBJ1-2 | NA | NA | TRBV19 | TGTGCCAGTAGTGCGGGGGGGGGAGCGCGGTATGGCTACACCTTC | CASSAGGGARYGYTF
TRBJ2-7 | few | NA | TRBV4-3 | TGCGCCAGCAGCCAAGCCCTACCCTACGAGCAGTACTTC | CASSQALPYEQYF
TRBJ1-1 | NA | TRBD1 | TRBV5-1 | TGCGCCAGCAGCGGGAAGACAGGGGCGACTGAAGCTTTCTTT | CASSGKTGATEAFF
TRBJ1-2 | few | TRBD1 | TRBV4-3 | TGCGCCAGCAGCCAGGCGACCGCTGAACAGGGGAGGCGGTATGGCTACACCTTC | CASSQATAEQGRRYGYTF
TRBJ2-1 | few | TRBD1 | TRBV19 | TGTGCCAGTAGCCTACAGGGGAACAATGAGCAGTTCTTC | CASSLQGNNEQFF
TRBJ1-4 | few | NA | TRBV4-2 | TGTGCCAGCAGAAACACCGGGGAGACTAATGAAAAACTGTTTTTT | CASRNTGETNEKLFF
TRBJ2-5 | NA | NA | TRBV10-1 | TGCGCCAGCAGTGGGGGGCAGGGGAGCAAGGAGACCCAGTACTTC | CASSGGQGSKETQYF
TRBJ1-1 | few | NA | TRBV5-1 | TGCGCCAGCAGCCAAGACGGGAGTTCGAACACTGAAGCTTTCTTT | CASSQDGSSNTEAFF
TRBJ2-3 | NA | TRBD2 | TRBV5-6 | TGTGCCAGCAGCTCGGGACTAGCGGGGGGTTACACAGATACGCAGTATTTT | CASSSGLAGGYTDTQYF
TRBJ2-3 | NA | TRBD2 | TRBV7-7 | TGTGCCAGCGGACCAGCGGGGGGAGATACGCAGTATTTT | CASGPAGGDTQYF
TRBJ1-2 | NA | NA | TRBV27 | TGTGCCAGCAGTTTATCCGGAGCCGCGGGGAACTATGGCTACACCTTC | CASSLSGAAGNYGYTF
TRBJ2-3 | NA | NA | TRBV9 | TGTGCCAGCAGCGTTACAGGGAGGGCAAGCACAGATACGCAGTATTTT | CASSVTGRASTDTQYF
TRBJ1-6 | NA | NA | TRBV27 | TGTGCCAGCAGTCCCCTAGAGAGCTCCTATAATTCACCCCTCCACTTT | CASSPLESSYNSPLHF
TRBJ2-3 | NA | TRBD1 | TRBV7-9 | TGTGCCAGCAGCAGAATGGGGACAGGGAAAACAGATACGCAGTATTTT | CASSRMGTGKTDTQYF
TRBJ1-4 | few | NA | TRBV19 | TGTGCCAGTAGTATAGGAGGAGGTGCAGGGGATAATGAAAAACTGTTTTTT | CASSIGGGAGDNEKLFF
TRBJ2-1 | NA | TRBD2 | TRBV5-4 | TGTGCCAGCAGCTTGGGCGGGGGAATCTACAATGAGCAGTTCTTC | CASSLGGGIYNEQFF
TRBJ2-1 | few | TRBD2 | TRBV29-1 | TGCAGCGTTGTTAGCGGGGGGGCCGCAAATGAGCAGTTCTTC | CSVVSGGAANEQFF
TRBJ1-4 | NA | NA | TRBV11-3 | TGTGCCAGCAGCTTAGGAGCGGGGATAGCTAATGAAAAACTGTTTTTT | CASSLGAGIANEKLFF
TRBJ2-7 | few | NA | TRBV6-1 | TGTGCCAGCAGGGACTCCAGCACCTACGAGCAGTACTTC | CASRDSSTYEQYF
TRBJ1-1 | NA | NA | TRBV7-9 | TGTGCCAGCAGCCCCTCTTGGATTCGGGTGGGGAACACTGAAGCTTTCTTT | CASSPSWIRVGNTEAFF
TRBJ2-3 | once | TRBD1 | TRBV10-2 | TGCGCCAGCAGGGGACAGGGGCCAGATACGCAGTATTTT | CASRGQGPDTQYF
TRBJ2-2 | NA | TRBD1 | TRBV6-1 | TGTGCCAGCAGTGACGACAGGGGTTGGGGGACCGGGGAGCTGTTTTTT | CASSDDRGWGTGELFF
TRBJ2-3 | few | TRBD2 | TRBV4-2 | TGTGCCAGCAGCGTCCGAGCTAGCGGGGGTGGAGATACGCAGTATTTT | CASSVRASGGGDTQYF
TRBJ2-1 | few | TRBD2 | TRBV4-2 | TGTGCCAGCAGCCAAGTCCCGGGACTAGCGGGGGGAAATGAGCAGTTCTTC | CASSQVPGLAGGNEQFF
TRBJ2-2 | NA | NA | TRBV18 | TGTGCCAGCTCACCACTGGGGGCCGGCGGGGAGCTGTTTTTT | CASSPLGAGGELFF
TRBJ2-5 | few | NA | TRBV9 | TGTGCCAGCAGCGTAAGCCCTAGGGGGGGAGAGACCCAGTACTTC | CASSVSPRGGETQYF
TRBJ1-4 | few | NA | TRBV21-1 | TGTGCCAGCAGCAACCGACAGGGGAGGGTCGAAAAACTGTTTTTT | CASSNRQGRVEKLFF
TRBJ1-6 | few | TRBD1 | TRBV7-9 | TGTGCCAGCAGCTTTGTACAGGGGGATTCACCCCTCCACTTT | CASSFVQGDSPLHF